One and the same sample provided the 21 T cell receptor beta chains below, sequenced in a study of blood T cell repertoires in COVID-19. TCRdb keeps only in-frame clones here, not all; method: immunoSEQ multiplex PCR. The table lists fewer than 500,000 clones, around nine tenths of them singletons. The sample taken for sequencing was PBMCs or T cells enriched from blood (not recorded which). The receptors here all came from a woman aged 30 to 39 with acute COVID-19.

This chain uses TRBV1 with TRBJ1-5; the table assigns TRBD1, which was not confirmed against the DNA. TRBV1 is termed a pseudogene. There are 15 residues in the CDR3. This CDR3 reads CTSSQEGKGNQPQHF. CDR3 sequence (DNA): TGCACCAGCAGCCAAGAGGGTAAGGGGAATCAGCCCCAGCATTTT.

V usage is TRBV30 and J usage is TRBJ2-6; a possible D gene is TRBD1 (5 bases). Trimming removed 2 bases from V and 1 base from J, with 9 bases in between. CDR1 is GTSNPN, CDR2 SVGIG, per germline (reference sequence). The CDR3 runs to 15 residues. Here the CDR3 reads CAWSRGRSGANVLTF. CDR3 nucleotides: TGTGCCTGGAGTAGGGGCCGGTCTGGGGCCAACGTCCTGACTTTC.

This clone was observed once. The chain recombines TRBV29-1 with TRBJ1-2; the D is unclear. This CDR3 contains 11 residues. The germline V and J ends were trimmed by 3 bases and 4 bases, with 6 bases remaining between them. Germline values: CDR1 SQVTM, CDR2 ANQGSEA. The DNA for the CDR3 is TGCAGCGTTGATCGTCTCTATGGCTACACCTTC. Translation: CSVDRLYGYTF.

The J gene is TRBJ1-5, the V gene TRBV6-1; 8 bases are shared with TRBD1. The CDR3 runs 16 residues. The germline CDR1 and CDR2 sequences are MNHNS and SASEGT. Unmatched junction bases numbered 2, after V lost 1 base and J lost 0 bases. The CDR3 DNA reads TGTGCCAGCAGTGAAGGACAGGGGTATAGCAATCAGCCCCAGCATTTT. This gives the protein CASSEGQGYSNQPQHF.

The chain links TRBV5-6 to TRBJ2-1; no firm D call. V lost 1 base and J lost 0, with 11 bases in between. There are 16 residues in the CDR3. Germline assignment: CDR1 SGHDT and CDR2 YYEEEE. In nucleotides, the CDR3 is TGTGCCAGCAGCTTGTATGTGTCGAGCTCCTACAATGAGCAGTTCTTC. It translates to CASSLYVSSSYNEQFF.

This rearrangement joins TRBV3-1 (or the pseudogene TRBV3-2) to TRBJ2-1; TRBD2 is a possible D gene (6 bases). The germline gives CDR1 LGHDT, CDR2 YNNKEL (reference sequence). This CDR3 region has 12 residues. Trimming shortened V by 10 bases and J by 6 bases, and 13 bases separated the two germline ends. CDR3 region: CATWQGGNEQFF. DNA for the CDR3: TGTGCCACCTGGCAGGGAGGCAATGAGCAGTTCTTC.

The DNA of the CDR3 is TGTGCCAGCAGTTCACGCGCCGGGGAGCTGTTTTTT. Translation gives CASSSRAGELFF. The chain joins TRBV6-5 to TRBJ2-2; the D is unclear. Between the trimmed V and J ends, which lost 4 bases and 6 bases, there was a span of 6 bases. CDR1 is MNHEY, CDR2 SVGAGI, per germline. This CDR3 region has 12 residues.

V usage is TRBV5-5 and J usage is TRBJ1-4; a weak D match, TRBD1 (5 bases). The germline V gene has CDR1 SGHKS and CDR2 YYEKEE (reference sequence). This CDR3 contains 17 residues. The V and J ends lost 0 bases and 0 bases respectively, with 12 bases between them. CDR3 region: CASSLGGGPATNEKLFF. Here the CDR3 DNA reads TGTGCCAGCAGCTTGGGGGGGGGACCCGCAACTAATGAAAAACTGTTTTTT.

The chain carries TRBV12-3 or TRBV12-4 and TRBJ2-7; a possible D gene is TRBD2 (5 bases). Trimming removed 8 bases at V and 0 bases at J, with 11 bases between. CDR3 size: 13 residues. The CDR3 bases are TGTGCCAGCGTGGGGAGTTACTCCTACGAGCAGTACTTC. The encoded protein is CASVGSYSYEQYF.

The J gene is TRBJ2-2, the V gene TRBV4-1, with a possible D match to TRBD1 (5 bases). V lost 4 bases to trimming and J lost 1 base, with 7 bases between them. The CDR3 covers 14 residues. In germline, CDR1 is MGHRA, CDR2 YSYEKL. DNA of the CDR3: TGCGCCAGCAGCCCACAGGTGAACACCGGGGAGCTGTTTTTT. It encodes CASSPQVNTGELFF.

CDR3 coding DNA: TGCAGTGCCCGACAGTACGATGAGCAGTTCTTC. Translating it yields CSARQYDEQFF. The V and J genes are TRBV20-1 and TRBJ2-1; D perhaps matches TRBD1 (5 bases). V was shortened by 6 bases and J by 8 bases, with 11 bases between the two germline ends. The CDR3 totals 11 residues. Germline lookup yields CDR1 DFQATT and CDR2 SNEGSKA (reference sequence).

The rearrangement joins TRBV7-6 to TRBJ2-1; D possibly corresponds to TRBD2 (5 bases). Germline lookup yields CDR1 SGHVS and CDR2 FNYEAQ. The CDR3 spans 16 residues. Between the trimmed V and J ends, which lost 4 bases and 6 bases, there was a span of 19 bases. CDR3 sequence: CASSSRTGEGVNEQFF. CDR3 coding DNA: TGTGCCAGCAGCTCCCGGACTGGAGAAGGCGTCAATGAGCAGTTCTTC. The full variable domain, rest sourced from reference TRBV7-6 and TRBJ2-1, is GAGVSQSPRYKVTKRGQDVALRCDPISGHVSLYWYRQALGQGPEFLTYFNYEAQQDKSGLPNDRFSAERPEGSISTLTIQRTEQRDSAMYRCASSSRTGEGVNEQFFGPGTRLTVL.

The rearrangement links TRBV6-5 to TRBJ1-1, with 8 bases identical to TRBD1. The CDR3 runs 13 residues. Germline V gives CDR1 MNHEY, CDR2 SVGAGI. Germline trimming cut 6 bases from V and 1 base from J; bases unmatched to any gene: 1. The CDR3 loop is CASSGQGNTEAFF. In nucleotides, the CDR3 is TGTGCCAGCAGCGGACAGGGGAACACTGAAGCTTTCTTT.

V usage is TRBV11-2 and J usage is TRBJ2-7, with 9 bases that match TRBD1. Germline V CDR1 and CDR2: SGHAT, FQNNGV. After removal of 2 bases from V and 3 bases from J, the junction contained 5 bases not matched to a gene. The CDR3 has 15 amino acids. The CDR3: CASSLLPGQGYEQYF. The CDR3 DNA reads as TGTGCCAGCAGCTTACTCCCGGGACAGGGCTACGAGCAGTACTTC.

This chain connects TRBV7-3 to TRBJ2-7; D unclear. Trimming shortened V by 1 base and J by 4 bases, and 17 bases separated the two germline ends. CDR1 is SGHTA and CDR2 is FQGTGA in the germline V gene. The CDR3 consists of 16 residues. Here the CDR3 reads CASSLIGNTLPYEQYF. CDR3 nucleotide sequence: TGTGCCAGCAGCTTAATCGGCAATACACTACCTTACGAGCAGTACTTC.

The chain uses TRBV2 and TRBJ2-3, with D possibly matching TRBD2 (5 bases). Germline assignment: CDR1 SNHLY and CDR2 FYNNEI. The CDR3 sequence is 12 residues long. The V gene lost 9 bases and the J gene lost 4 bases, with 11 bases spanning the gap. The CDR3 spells CASGGQSDTQYF. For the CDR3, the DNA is TGTGCCAGTGGCGGGCAGTCAGATACGCAGTATTTT.

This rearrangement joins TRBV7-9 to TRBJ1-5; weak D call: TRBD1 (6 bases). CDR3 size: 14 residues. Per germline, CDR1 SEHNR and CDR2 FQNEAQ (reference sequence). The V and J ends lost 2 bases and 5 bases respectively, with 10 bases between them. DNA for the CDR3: TGTGCCAGCAGCTTACAGGGGTGGGATCAGCCCCAGCATTTT. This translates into CASSLQGWDQPQHF.

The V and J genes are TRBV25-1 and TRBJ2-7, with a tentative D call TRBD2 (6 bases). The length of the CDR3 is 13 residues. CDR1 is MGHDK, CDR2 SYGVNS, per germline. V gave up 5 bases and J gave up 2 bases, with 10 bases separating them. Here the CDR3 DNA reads TGTGCCAGCAGTTACGGGGGAGCCTACGAGCAGTACTTC. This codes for CASSYGGAYEQYF.

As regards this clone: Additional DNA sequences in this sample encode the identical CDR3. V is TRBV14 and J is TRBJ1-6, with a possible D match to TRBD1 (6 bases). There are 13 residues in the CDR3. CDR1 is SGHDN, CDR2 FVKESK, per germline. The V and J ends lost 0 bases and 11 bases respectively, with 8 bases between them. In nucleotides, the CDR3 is TGTGCCAGCAGCCAAGATAGGGGGACACCCCTCCACTTT. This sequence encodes CASSQDRGTPLHF.

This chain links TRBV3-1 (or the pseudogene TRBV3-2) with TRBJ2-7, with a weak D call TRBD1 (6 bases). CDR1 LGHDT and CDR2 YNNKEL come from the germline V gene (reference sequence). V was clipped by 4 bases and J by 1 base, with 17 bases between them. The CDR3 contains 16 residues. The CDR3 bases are TGTGCCAGCAGCCCCTCGGACAGTTTATCGTCCTACGAGCAGTACTTC. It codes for CASSPSDSLSSYEQYF.

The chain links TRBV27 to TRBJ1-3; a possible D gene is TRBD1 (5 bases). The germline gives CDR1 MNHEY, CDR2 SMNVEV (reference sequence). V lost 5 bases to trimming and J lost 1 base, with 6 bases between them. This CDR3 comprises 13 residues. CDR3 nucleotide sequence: TGTGCCAGCAGTGCAGGGTCTGGAAACACCATATATTTT. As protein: CASSAGSGNTIYF.